This T cell receptor (beta chain) is drawn from a study of blood T cells in healthy people across ages (dated by TCRdb to about 2015). With respect to the entire study: In model experiments, roughly one uniquely barcoded TCR beta cDNA molecule per two T cells was captured by template switching. To track age-related changes in TCR beta repertoire diversity, the study relied on deep sequencing normalized with unique cDNA molecular identifiers. The donors were divided into four age groups: young (average approximately 17 years), middle-aged (approximately 39), aged (approximately 59) and long-lived (82). To avoid experimental bias, donors of different ages were randomly spread across the sequencing lanes. The study analyzed two additional independent replicas of 1 million unique cDNA reads from the same blood draw for two donors, one aged 18 to 30 and one aged 80 or older.

The cysteine opens and the phenylalanine closes a CDR3 of 14 amino acids. Just the 42-base CDR3 DNA is kept, in frame starting at base 1. V is pared back by 2 bases and J by 1 base, with 8 bases lying between the germline termini. For CDR1 and CDR2, the germline V gene lists MNHEY and SVGAGI. Donors were a few dozen systemically healthy Caucasian individuals from Russia aged 6 to 90 years. Each donor gave ten milliliters of peripheral blood, drawn into EDTA-treated Vacutainer tubes. Ficoll-Paque density-gradient centrifugation was used to isolate PBMCs, with at least 6 million per sample. Trizol reagent was used to extract total RNA from PBMCs, with at least 5 micrograms per sample. For every donor, flow cytometry on a PBMC aliquot measured the percentage of naive CD45RAhigh/CD27high T cells. Broad study findings and their caveats: The CMV infection status of donors was not known, potentially confounding age-related changes in expanded clonotypes. Conclusive comparison of naive and antigen-experienced compartments was prevented by the profiling of bulk unsorted PBMCs. Observed TCR beta diversity per million T cells fell roughly linearly with age, and a significant reduction was already apparent by age approximately 41. Estimates of total diversity from one million sequenced T cells were regarded as lower bounds and underestimates. The percentage of naive T cells measured by flow cytometry correlated strongly with observed TCR beta diversity. The long-lived group showed more naive CD4+ T cells, fewer expanded clones and increased TCR diversity than the aged group, suggesting age selection.

The method behind the library was 5' RACE. The sequencer was an Illumina HiSeq 2500. A second 7 to 11 cycle PCR used a sample-barcoded 5' primer and a J-beta primer mix. Each TCR beta cDNA molecule received a unique molecular identifier from a template-switch 5' adaptor carrying 12 random nucleotides. Each sample yielded at least 3 million CDR3-containing paired-end reads. First-strand cDNA was synthesized from all RNA with the Mint cDNA synthesis kit, primed by a TRBC-specific oligonucleotide. After uracil-DNA glycosylase treatment, a first 18-cycle PCR used universal primers M1SS and BC2_uni_R on all cDNA. The authors' analysis ran thus. Normalization of each sample was performed by random selection of 1 million high-quality reads, each carrying a distinct molecular identifier. Reads with shared molecular identifiers were discarded instead of being binned into consensus sequences. CDR3 identification, clonotype clustering and error correction used MiTCR with a Q25 quality threshold and the strictest error-elimination algorithm. Lower-bound total TCR beta diversity was estimated with a nonparametric unseen species model using Euler transformation. Using fastp trimming at Q25 and MiXCR clonotype assembly, TCRdb reanalyzed the public sequencing data and kept in-frame beta chains. One record per CDR3 amino acid sequence lists the most common genes and DNA. For this entry, the V and J calls and clone size follow TCRdb and not the study's own pipeline. Within this sample are about a million distinct CDR3 sequences, with about 48% of them counted one time only. The top ten clonotypes cover roughly an eighth of the sample.

Details on this clonotype: Its antigen is not yet known. No base-level quality is on record; no much larger clone is a single base apart.

The clonotype originates from a man younger than 40 in good health. The sequence is built from TRBV6-5 and TRBJ2-5; no D gene can be assigned with confidence. Sequencing input: blood. The CDR3 has the sequence CASSYGALQETQYF. The nucleotides are TGTGCCAGCAGTTACGGCGCGCTCCAAGAGACCCAGTACTTC.